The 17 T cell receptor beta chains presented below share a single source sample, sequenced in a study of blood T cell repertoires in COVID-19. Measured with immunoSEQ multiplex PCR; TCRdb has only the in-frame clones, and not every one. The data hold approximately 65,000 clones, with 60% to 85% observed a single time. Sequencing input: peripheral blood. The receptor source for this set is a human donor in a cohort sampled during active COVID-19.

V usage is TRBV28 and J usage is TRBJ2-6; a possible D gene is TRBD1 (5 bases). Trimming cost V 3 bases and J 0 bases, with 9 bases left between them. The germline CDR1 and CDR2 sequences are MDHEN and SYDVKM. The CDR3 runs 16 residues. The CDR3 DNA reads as TGTGCCAGCAGTTTTCCAGGGCCCTCTGGGGCCAACGTCCTGACTTTC. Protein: CASSFPGPSGANVLTF.

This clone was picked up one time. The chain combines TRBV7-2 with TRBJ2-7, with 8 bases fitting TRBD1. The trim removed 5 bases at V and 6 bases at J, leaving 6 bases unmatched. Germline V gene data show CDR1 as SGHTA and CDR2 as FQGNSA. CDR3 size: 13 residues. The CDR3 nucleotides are TGTGCCAGCAGCCCGGACAGGGTTGGCGAGCAGTACTTC. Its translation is CASSPDRVGEQYF. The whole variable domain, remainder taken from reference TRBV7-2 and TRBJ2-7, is GAGVSQSPSNKVTEKGKDVELRCDPISGHTALYWYRQSLGQGLEFLIYFQGNSAPDKSGLPSDRFSAERTGGSVSTLTIQRTQQEDSAVYLCASSPDRVGEQYFGPGTRLTVT.

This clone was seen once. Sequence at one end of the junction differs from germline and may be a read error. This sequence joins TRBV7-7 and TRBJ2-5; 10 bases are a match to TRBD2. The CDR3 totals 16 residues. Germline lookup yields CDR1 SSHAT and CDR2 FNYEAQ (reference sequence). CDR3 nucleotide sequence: TGTGCTAGCAGCCAAAGAGCGGGGGGGCTGCAAGAGACCCAGTACTTC. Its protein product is CASSQRAGGLQETQYF.

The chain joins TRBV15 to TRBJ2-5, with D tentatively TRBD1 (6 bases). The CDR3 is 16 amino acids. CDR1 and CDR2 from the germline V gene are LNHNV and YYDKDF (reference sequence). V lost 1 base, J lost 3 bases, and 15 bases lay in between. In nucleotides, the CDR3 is TGTGCCACCAGCAGAGGTCCGCAGGGGCGCGAAGAGACCCAGTACTTC. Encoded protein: CATSRGPQGREETQYF.

The CDR3 DNA reads TGTGCCAGCAGCGTTTCCGGGACAGGGGGCCTCTACGAGCAGTACTTC. As protein: CASSVSGTGGLYEQYF. The V and J genes are TRBV5-6 and TRBJ2-7; the match to TRBD1 covers 12 bases. After removal of 4 bases from V and 3 bases from J, the junction contained 8 bases not matched to a gene. Per germline, CDR1 SGHDT and CDR2 YYEEEE. The CDR3 has 16 residues.

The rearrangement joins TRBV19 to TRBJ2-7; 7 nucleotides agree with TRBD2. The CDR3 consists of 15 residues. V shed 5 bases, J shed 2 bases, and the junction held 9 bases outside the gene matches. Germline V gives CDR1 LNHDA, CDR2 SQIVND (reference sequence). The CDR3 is CASSPGGTRTYEQYF. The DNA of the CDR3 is TGTGCCAGTAGTCCCGGGGGGACGCGAACCTACGAGCAGTACTTC. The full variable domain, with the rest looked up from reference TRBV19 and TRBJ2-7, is DGGITQSPKYLFRKEGQNVTLSCEQNLNHDAMYWYRQDPGQGLRLIYYSQIVNDFQKGDIAEGYSVSREKKESFPLTVTSAQKNPTAFYLCASSPGGTRTYEQYFGPGTRLTVT.

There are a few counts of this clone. The CDR3 loop is CASSPEDSGANVLTF. DNA of the CDR3: TGTGCCAGCAGCCCCGAGGACTCTGGGGCCAACGTCCTGACTTTC. The chain is built from TRBV6-4 and TRBJ2-6; D not certain. V was clipped by 6 bases and J by 0 bases, with 9 bases between them. This CDR3 comprises 15 residues. Germline CDR1 and CDR2: MRHNA and SNTAGT.

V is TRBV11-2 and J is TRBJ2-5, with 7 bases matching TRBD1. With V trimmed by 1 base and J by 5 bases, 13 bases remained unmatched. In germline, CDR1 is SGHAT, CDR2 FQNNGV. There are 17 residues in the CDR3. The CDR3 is CASSLATQTGPGETQYF. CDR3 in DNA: TGTGCCAGCAGCTTAGCGACCCAGACAGGGCCCGGGGAGACCCAGTACTTC.

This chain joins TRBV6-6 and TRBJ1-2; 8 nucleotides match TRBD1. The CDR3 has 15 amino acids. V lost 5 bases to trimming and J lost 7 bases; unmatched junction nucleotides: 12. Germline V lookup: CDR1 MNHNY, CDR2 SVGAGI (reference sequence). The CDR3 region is CASSPGQGGKSGYTF. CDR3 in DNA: TGTGCCAGCAGTCCAGGACAGGGCGGAAAAAGTGGCTACACCTTC.

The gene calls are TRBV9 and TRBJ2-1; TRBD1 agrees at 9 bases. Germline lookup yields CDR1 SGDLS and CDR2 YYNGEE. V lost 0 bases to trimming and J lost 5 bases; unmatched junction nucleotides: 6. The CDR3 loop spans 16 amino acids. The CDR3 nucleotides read TGTGCCAGCAGCGTAGTAAGGACAGGGGCGAACAATGAGCAGTTCTTC. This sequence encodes CASSVVRTGANNEQFF. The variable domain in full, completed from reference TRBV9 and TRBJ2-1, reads DSGVTQTPKHLITATGQRVTLRCSPRSGDLSVYWYQQSLDQGLQFLIQYYNGEERAKGNILERFSAQQFPDLHSELNLSSLELGDSALYFCASSVVRTGANNEQFFGPGTRLTVL.

As DNA, the CDR3 is TGCGCCAGCAGCTTGGAACGAGCAGATACGCAGTATTTT. Translation gives CASSLERADTQYF. This chain uses TRBV5-1 with TRBJ2-3, with no clear D. V was pared by 0 bases and J by 4 bases, with 6 bases between. CDR1 and CDR2 from the germline V gene are SGHRS and YFSETQ. The CDR3 consists of 13 residues.

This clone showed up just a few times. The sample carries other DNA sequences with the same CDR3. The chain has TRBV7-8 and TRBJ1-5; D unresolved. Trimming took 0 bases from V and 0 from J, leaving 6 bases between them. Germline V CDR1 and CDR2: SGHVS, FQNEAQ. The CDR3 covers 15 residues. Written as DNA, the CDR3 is TGTGCCAGCAGCTTAGCGGGAGATAGCAATCAGCCCCAGCATTTT. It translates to CASSLAGDSNQPQHF.

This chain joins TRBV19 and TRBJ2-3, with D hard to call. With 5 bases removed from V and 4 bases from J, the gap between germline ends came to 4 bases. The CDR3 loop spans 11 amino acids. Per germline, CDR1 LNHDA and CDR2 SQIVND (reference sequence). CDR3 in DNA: TGTGCCAGTAGTCGGGCAGATACGCAGTATTTT. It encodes CASSRADTQYF.

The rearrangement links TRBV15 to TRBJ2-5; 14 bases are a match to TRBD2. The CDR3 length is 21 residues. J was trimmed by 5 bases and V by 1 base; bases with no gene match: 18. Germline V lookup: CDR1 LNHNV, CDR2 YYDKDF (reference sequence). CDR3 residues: CATSRGGTSGSGVIRYETQYF. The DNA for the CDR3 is TGTGCCACCAGCAGAGGTGGGACTAGCGGGAGCGGCGTGATTCGATATGAGACCCAGTACTTC.

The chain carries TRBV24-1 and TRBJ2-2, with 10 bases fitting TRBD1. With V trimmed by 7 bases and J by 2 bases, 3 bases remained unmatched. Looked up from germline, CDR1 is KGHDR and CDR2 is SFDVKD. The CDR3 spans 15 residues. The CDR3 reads CATSWTGGNTGELFF. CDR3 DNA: TGTGCCACCAGCTGGACAGGGGGTAACACCGGGGAGCTGTTTTTT.

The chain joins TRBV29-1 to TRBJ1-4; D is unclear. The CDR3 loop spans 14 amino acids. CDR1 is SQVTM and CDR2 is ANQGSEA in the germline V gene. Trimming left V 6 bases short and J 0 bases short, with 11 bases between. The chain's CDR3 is CSVAGDATNEKLFF. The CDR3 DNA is TGCAGCGTCGCCGGGGATGCAACTAATGAAAAACTGTTTTTT.

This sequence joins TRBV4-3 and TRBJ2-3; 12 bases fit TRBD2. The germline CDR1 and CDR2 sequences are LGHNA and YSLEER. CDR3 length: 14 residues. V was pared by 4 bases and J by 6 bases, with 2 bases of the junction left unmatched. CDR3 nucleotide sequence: TGCGCCAGCAGCCGTCTAGCGGGAGGGGATACGCAGTATTTT. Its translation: CASSRLAGGDTQYF.